A single sample gave rise to the 21 T cell receptor beta chains below, sequenced in a study of blood T cells in healthy people across ages. It was with a sample-barcoded 5' primer and a J-beta primer mix that a second PCR of roughly 7 to 12 cycles was run. From the 5' RACE reads, TCRdb called clonotypes with MiXCR, one entry per CDR3 protein. The data hold 1.5 million or so distinct CDR3 sequences, with about 40% observed a single time. The sample was blood. Receptor source: a woman aged 18-30 years in good health.

The sample holds one count of this clonotype. The chain carries TRBV3-1 and TRBJ2-1, with 7 bases matching TRBD2. Germline CDR1 is LGHDT and CDR2 is YNNKEL (reference sequence). Trimming at V came to 4 bases and at J to 0 bases, leaving 9 bases not matched to a gene. The CDR3 has 17 residues. Here the CDR3 reads CASSPWTRLSSYNEQFF. The CDR3 bases are TGTGCCAGCAGCCCGTGGACTAGACTTTCCTCCTACAATGAGCAGTTCTTC.

V gene TRBV3-1 combines with J gene TRBJ2-1, with TRBD2 identical over 7 bases. After removal of 3 bases from V and 8 bases from J, the junction contained 10 bases not matched to a gene. The germline V gene encodes CDR1 LGHDT and CDR2 YNNKEL (reference sequence). The CDR3 covers 15 residues. CDR3 sequence (DNA): TGTGCCAGCAGCCAGGAGACTAGCCAAATCCATGAGCAGTTCTTC. Its translation is CASSQETSQIHEQFF.

This sequence joins TRBV6-1 and TRBJ2-1; 10 bases fit TRBD1. J gave up 8 bases and V 6 bases, and 7 bases lay outside the gene matches. The CDR3 sequence is 14 residues long. From germline, CDR1 is MNHNS and CDR2 SASEGT. CDR3: CASRPGQGFDEQFF. CDR3 nucleotide sequence: TGTGCCAGCAGGCCGGGACAGGGGTTCGATGAGCAGTTCTTC.

The chain uses TRBV6-5 and TRBJ2-2, with D hard to call. Trimming removed 2 bases at V and 9 bases at J, with 10 bases between. Germline V CDR1 and CDR2: MNHEY, SVGAGI. The CDR3 has 13 amino acids. CDR3 DNA sequence: TGTGCCAGCAGTTACATGGCCTCCAGGGAGCTGTTTTTT. It codes for CASSYMASRELFF.

This clonotype was seen at least ten times. The CDR3 here is CSVLIIGVGANYGYTF. For the CDR3, the DNA is TGCAGTGTCCTTATCATAGGGGTAGGGGCAAACTATGGCTACACCTTC. V usage is TRBV20-1 and J usage is TRBJ1-2, with D possibly TRBD1 on 5 matching bases. CDR1 and CDR2 from the germline V gene are DFQATT and SNEGSKA (reference sequence). This CDR3 has 16 residues. Deletions cut 7 bases from V and 2 bases from J, with 23 bases between.

A few counts support this clonotype. J is TRBJ2-7 and V is TRBV27; D perhaps matches TRBD2 (5 bases). V lost 6 bases and J lost 0, with 12 bases in between. Germline assignment: CDR1 MNHEY and CDR2 SMNVEV (reference sequence). The CDR3 sequence is 14 residues long. For the CDR3, the DNA is TGTGCCAGCAGGAGCGGCCCTAGCTCCTACGAGCAGTACTTC. Translated, it gives CASRSGPSSYEQYF.

This clonotype was detected a few times. V usage is TRBV5-1 and J usage is TRBJ2-3; no firm D call. Trimming pared 4 bases from V and 0 bases from J, leaving 15 bases between. Germline V gene lookup returns CDR1 SGHRS and CDR2 YFSETQ. This CDR3 is 16 amino acids long. This chain's CDR3 is CASSPLIGHSTDTQYF. The DNA of the CDR3 is TGCGCCAGCAGCCCCTTGATTGGTCATAGCACAGATACGCAGTATTTT.

V usage is TRBV6-5 and J usage is TRBJ1-6; D is ambiguous. The CDR3 covers 12 residues. The germline CDR1 and CDR2 sequences are MNHEY and SVGAGI. V lost 6 bases, J lost 9 bases, and 9 bases lay in between. The CDR3 sequence is CASSWGVSPLHF. In DNA form, the CDR3 reads TGTGCCAGCAGCTGGGGAGTTTCACCCCTCCACTTT.

The rearrangement uses TRBV20-1 and TRBJ2-3; a possible D gene is TRBD2 (6 bases). CDR1 and CDR2 from the germline V gene are DFQATT and SNEGSKA (reference sequence). The CDR3 is 12 amino acids. CDR3 nucleotide sequence: TGCAGCGGCGGGGAAGGCACAGATACGCAGTATTTT. It yields the protein CSGGEGTDTQYF.

V gene TRBV9 combines with J gene TRBJ2-5; 10 nucleotides agree with TRBD2. This CDR3 has 15 residues. The V gene end was trimmed by 0 bases and the J gene end by 11 bases; junction bases not matched to a gene: 10. Germline CDR1 SGDLS, CDR2 YYNGEE. CDR3 loop: CASSVATSGVNEQYF. The CDR3 bases are TGTGCCAGCAGCGTAGCAACTAGCGGGGTGAATGAGCAGTACTTC. The full variable domain, its missing parts supplied by reference TRBV9 and TRBJ2-5, is DSGVTQTPKHLITATGQRVTLRCSPRSGDLSVYWYQQSLDQGLQFLIQYYNGEERAKGNILERFSAQQFPDLHSELNLSSLELGDSALYFCASSVATSGVNEQYFGPGTRLLVL.

As DNA, the CDR3 is TGTGCCAGCGCAGTGAGCTACGAGCAGTACTTC. The encoded protein is CASAVSYEQYF. The V gene is TRBV2, the J gene TRBJ2-7; D gene ambiguous. V was pared by 8 bases and J by 3 bases, with 8 bases between. CDR1 and CDR2 (germline): SNHLY, FYNNEI. The CDR3 loop spans 11 amino acids.

V gene TRBV7-9 combines with J gene TRBJ1-1; D is ambiguous. Germline CDR1 and CDR2: SEHNR and FQNEAQ (reference sequence). The CDR3 runs to 11 residues. The V gene lost 10 bases and the J gene lost 4 bases, with 10 bases spanning the gap. DNA of the CDR3: TGTGCCACCGCGTTTGGCACTGAAGCTTTCTTT. As protein: CATAFGTEAFF.

This clonotype was seen at least ten times. The V gene is TRBV4-1, the J gene TRBJ2-7; tentatively, D is TRBD2 (5 bases). V lost 0 bases and J 5 bases, leaving 17 bases between the germline ends. The CDR3 has 16 amino acids. Germline assignment: CDR1 MGHRA and CDR2 YSYEKL. CDR3 nucleotides: TGCGCCAGCAGCCAAGATGTTCCGGGGATAAGAAACGAGCAGTACTTC. Protein sequence: CASSQDVPGIRNEQYF.

A few counts support this clonotype. This sequence joins TRBV12-3 or TRBV12-4 and TRBJ2-3; TRBD2 matches at 12 bases. This CDR3 comprises 15 residues. The ends lost 6 bases at V and 6 bases at J; junction bases unmatched: 7. In DNA, the CDR3 is TGTGCCAGCAGAGTCGCTAGCGGGAGGGCCGATACGCAGTATTTT. Amino acid sequence: CASRVASGRADTQYF.

This clonotype has only one observation. The chain employs TRBV4-1 and TRBJ2-7, with D perhaps given as TRBD1 or TRBD2 (5 bases each). The J call could be wrong; TRBJ2-5 is a better fit for the DNA end. Germline V gene data show CDR1 as MGHRA and CDR2 as YSYEKL. The CDR3 runs 13 residues. DNA of the CDR3: TGCGCCAGCAGCCAACAAGGGACGGAGACCCAGTACTTC. Encoded protein: CASSQQGTETQYF.

The count of this clonotype is one. The gene calls are TRBV3-1 and TRBJ2-1, with 12 bases aligning to TRBD2. After removal of 5 bases from V and 5 bases from J, the junction contained 10 bases not matched to a gene. The germline CDR1 and CDR2 sequences are LGHDT and YNNKEL (reference sequence). The CDR3 totals 17 residues. CDR3 region: CASSGRLAGVWHNEQFF. The CDR3 bases are TGTGCCAGCAGCGGCCGACTAGCGGGGGTATGGCACAATGAGCAGTTCTTC.

The rearrangement links TRBV6-5 to TRBJ1-5; D is ambiguous. Trimming cost V 0 bases and J 0 bases, with 15 bases left between them. From germline, CDR1 is MNHEY and CDR2 SVGAGI. The CDR3 length is 18 residues. Here the CDR3 reads CASSYSPRDTHSNQPQHF. CDR3 coding DNA: TGTGCCAGCAGTTACTCGCCACGAGACACCCATAGCAATCAGCCCCAGCATTTT.

This clonotype was seen a handful of times. This chain connects TRBV5-1 to TRBJ2-1; D could derive from TRBD1 or TRBD2 (5 bases each). CDR1 SGHRS and CDR2 YFSETQ come from the germline V gene. The CDR3 loop spans 16 amino acids. V was cut by 4 bases and J by 5 bases, with 19 bases left in between. CDR3 sequence: CASSPTGTVENNEQFF. The CDR3 region has the DNA TGCGCCAGCAGCCCCACCGGGACGGTTGAAAACAATGAGCAGTTCTTC.

Only one count was recorded for this clonotype. This chain joins TRBV18 and TRBJ2-5; 8 positions agree with TRBD2. This CDR3 comprises 14 residues. After removal of 6 bases from V and 11 bases from J, the junction contained 14 bases not matched to a gene. Germline values: CDR1 KGHSH, CDR2 LQKENI. Here the CDR3 DNA reads TGTGCCAGCTCCCCCGTCGAGGCGGGAGGTGAGCAGTACTTC. Amino acid sequence: CASSPVEAGGEQYF.

V and J are TRBV7-2 and TRBJ2-6; perhaps D is TRBD1 or TRBD2 (6 bases each). The V gene lost 2 bases and the J gene lost 1 base, with 18 bases spanning the gap. Germline V CDR1 and CDR2: SGHTA, FQGNSA. The CDR3 loop spans 19 amino acids. DNA of the CDR3: TGTGCCAGCAGCTTATCTTGGGGCAGGGGAGGTTCTGGGGCCAACGTCCTGACTTTC. Translated: CASSLSWGRGGSGANVLTF.

This chain uses TRBV28 with TRBJ2-7; TRBD1 agrees at 9 bases. The CDR3 runs to 16 residues. The germline CDR1 and CDR2 sequences are MDHEN and SYDVKM. The V gene end was trimmed by 5 bases and the J gene end by 5 bases; junction bases not matched to a gene: 13. CDR3 sequence: CASSLGGTGPLDEQYF. CDR3 bases: TGTGCCAGCAGTCTCGGCGGGACAGGGCCGTTGGACGAGCAGTACTTC. The complete variable domain, with remaining parts taken from reference TRBV28 and TRBJ2-7, reads DVKVTQSSRYLVKRTGEKVFLECVQDMDHENMFWYRQDPGLGLRLIYFSYDVKMKEKGDIPEGYSVSREKKERFSLILESASTNQTSMYLCASSLGGTGPLDEQYFGPGTRLTVT.